Below are 20 T cell receptor beta chains sequenced from a single sample in a study of human T cells and chemical hapten exposure. Sample time point: healthy volunteer bleed at 6 weeks. The total RNA was obtained from whole blood that was not fractionated. TCRdb ran MiXCR on the RACE reads and lists one entry per CDR3 protein. The sample includes about 80,000 distinct CDR3 sequences, 8.5% to 9.5% of them seen just once. The sample was whole blood. The origin of the receptors is a female donor in good health. Some clones in this sample may be carry-over from other donors' samples.

The table lists this clonotype with many counts. The gene calls are TRBV18 and TRBJ1-1; no reliable D call. The germline V gene encodes CDR1 KGHSH and CDR2 LQKENI. V dropped 3 bases and J dropped 4 bases, with 18 bases sitting between them. The CDR3 is 16 amino acids. The CDR3 protein is CASSPSEVGHGTEAFF. CDR3 DNA: TGTGCCAGCTCACCTTCCGAGGTAGGGCACGGCACTGAAGCTTTCTTT.

The chain recombines TRBV28 with TRBJ2-5; D possibly uses TRBD1 or TRBD2 (5 bases each). Germline V gene lookup returns CDR1 MDHEN and CDR2 SYDVKM. The CDR3 runs 15 residues. With 5 bases removed from V and 5 bases from J, the gap between germline ends came to 18 bases. The CDR3 region has the DNA TGTGCCAGCAGTCCCCTACCCCCCGAGGGGGAGACCCAGTACTTC. This codes for CASSPLPPEGETQYF.

The table lists this clonotype with many counts. The genes are TRBV20-1 and TRBJ1-5, with unresolved D. In germline, CDR1 is DFQATT, CDR2 SNEGSKA (reference sequence). Trimming stripped 3 bases from V and 2 bases from J, with 8 bases between. CDR3 length: 13 residues. CDR3 in DNA: TGCAGTGCTAGGATTGAGGGCAATCAGCCCCAGCATTTT. It is translated as CSARIEGNQPQHF.

This clonotype was seen only a few times. The rearrangement joins TRBV7-8 to TRBJ2-7, with D unclear. The CDR3 runs to 16 residues. Germline-derived CDR1 and CDR2 are SGHVS and FQNEAQ. V lost 1 base to trimming and J lost 2 bases, with 15 bases between them. CDR3 DNA sequence: TGTGCCAGCAGCTTAGGATGGGCAGGTGGAACCTACGAGCAGTACTTC. Translated, it gives CASSLGWAGGTYEQYF.

This clonotype was counted ten times or more. The genes are TRBV6-5 and TRBJ2-2; 8 positions match TRBD2. The V gene's germline CDR1 is MNHEY and CDR2 SVGAGI. V was clipped by 5 bases and J by 4 bases; unmatched bases: 6. The CDR3 has 15 amino acids. DNA for the CDR3: TGTGCCAGCAGTCTACTCGGGGGGGGCACCGGGGAGCTGTTTTTT. Translation gives CASSLLGGGTGELFF.

A few counts support this clonotype. Here the CDR3 reads CASRLDRNPYEQYF. The CDR3 DNA sequence: TGCGCCAGCAGACTGGACAGGAATCCCTACGAGCAGTACTTC. The rearrangement links TRBV5-1 to TRBJ2-7; 7 bases align to TRBD1. The CDR3 loop spans 14 amino acids. CDR1 is SGHRS and CDR2 is YFSETQ in the germline V gene. The V and J ends lost 5 bases and 2 bases, in that order; junction bases with no gene match: 7.

The rearrangement uses TRBV6-6 and TRBJ2-1; 12 bases agree with TRBD2. The CDR3 consists of 15 residues. With V trimmed by 5 bases and J by 7 bases, 6 bases remained unmatched. Germline CDR1 MNHNY, CDR2 SVGAGI (reference sequence). The CDR3 loop is CASSQLAGGGNEQFF. The CDR3 DNA sequence: TGTGCCAGCAGTCAACTAGCGGGGGGCGGAAATGAGCAGTTCTTC.

The chain employs TRBV28 and TRBJ2-7; no firm D call. There are 13 residues in the CDR3. Trimming removed 5 bases from V and 3 bases from J, with 11 bases in between. CDR1 is MDHEN and CDR2 is SYDVKM in the germline V gene. The CDR3 protein is CASSTGRIYEQYF. In DNA form, the CDR3 reads TGTGCCAGCAGTACCGGACGGATCTACGAGCAGTACTTC.

This clonotype has a handful of counts. The chain couples TRBV3-1 to TRBJ1-6; the D is unclear. The CDR3 covers 15 residues. Germline V gene sequence: CDR1 LGHDT, CDR2 YNNKEL (reference sequence). Trimming cost V 0 bases and J 6 bases, with 9 bases left between them. For the CDR3, the DNA is TGTGCCAGCAGCCAAGATGAGGTGGGTAATTCACCCCTCCACTTT. Translation: CASSQDEVGNSPLHF.

This clonotype was seen repeatedly, ten times or more. This sequence joins TRBV20-1 and TRBJ2-3; 8 positions agree with TRBD2. Germline trimming cut 5 bases from V and 0 bases from J; bases unmatched to any gene: 10. The CDR3 has 16 amino acids. Germline CDR1 reads DFQATT; CDR2 reads SNEGSKA (reference sequence). The CDR3 region has the DNA TGCAGTGCTTTCGTCGCGGGGGGCCTTAGCACAGATACGCAGTATTTT. It codes for CSAFVAGGLSTDTQYF.

V gene TRBV20-1 combines with J gene TRBJ2-7, with D tentatively TRBD1 (6 bases). The V end lost 6 bases, the J end lost 3 bases, and 21 bases lay between the germline ends. CDR3 size: 15 residues. In germline, CDR1 is DFQATT, CDR2 SNEGSKA (reference sequence). CDR3: CSAETPATGNYEQYF. The CDR3 DNA reads TGCAGTGCCGAGACTCCGGCTACAGGGAACTACGAGCAGTACTTC.

There are a few counts of this clonotype. The chain is built from TRBV6-5 and TRBJ1-3, with unresolved D. This CDR3 is 12 amino acids long. V was trimmed by 4 bases and J by 7 bases, leaving 8 bases between them. The germline V gene has CDR1 MNHEY and CDR2 SVGAGI. Here the CDR3 reads CASSSSSNTIYF. The CDR3 bases are TGTGCCAGCAGTTCCAGTTCGAACACCATATATTTT.

This clonotype was seen repeatedly, ten times or more. V gene TRBV25-1 combines with J gene TRBJ1-6, with TRBD1 as a possible D gene (5 bases). Germline V CDR1 and CDR2: MGHDK, SYGVNS. The V and J ends lost 1 base and 7 bases respectively, with 11 bases between them. The CDR3 spans 15 residues. CDR3 region: CASSESGVPNSPLHF. The CDR3 region has the DNA TGTGCCAGCAGTGAATCGGGGGTCCCAAATTCACCCCTCCACTTT.

This sequence joins TRBV6-6 and TRBJ1-5; TRBD1 is a possible D gene (5 bases). The V gene lost 6 bases and the J gene lost 2 bases, with 17 bases spanning the gap. The germline V gene encodes CDR1 MNHNY and CDR2 SVGAGI (reference sequence). There are 16 residues in the CDR3. This CDR3 is CASRDAGIGGNQPQHF. As DNA, the CDR3 is TGTGCCAGCAGGGATGCGGGTATAGGGGGCAATCAGCCCCAGCATTTT.

The chain carries TRBV6-5 and TRBJ2-3; 10 bases line up with TRBD2. V lost 6 bases to trimming and J lost 6 bases; unmatched junction nucleotides: 6. The CDR3 is made up of 14 amino acids. From germline, CDR1 is MNHEY and CDR2 SVGAGI. The CDR3 nucleotides are TGTGCCAGCAGCTTCAGCGGGGGGGGGGATACGCAGTATTTT. Translating it yields CASSFSGGGDTQYF.

The V gene is TRBV6-2 or TRBV6-3, the J gene TRBJ1-5, with 10 bases identical to TRBD1. The trim removed 7 bases at V and 4 bases at J, leaving 13 bases unmatched. The CDR3 runs to 17 residues. The germline gives CDR1 MNHEY, CDR2 SVGEGT. The CDR3 coding sequence is TGTGCCAGCACCTTTAGGACAGGGGGTTTGAGGAATCAGCCCCAGCATTTT. Protein product: CASTFRTGGLRNQPQHF.

This clonotype was seen more than once but under ten times. The chain combines TRBV6-5 with TRBJ2-3; either TRBD1 or TRBD2 may supply D (6 bases each). The CDR3 covers 16 residues. The V and J ends lost 0 bases and 2 bases respectively, with 12 bases between them. In germline, CDR1 is MNHEY, CDR2 SVGAGI. The DNA for the CDR3 is TGTGCCAGCAGTTACTCAGTCGGGGGCCCCACAGATACGCAGTATTTT. It translates to CASSYSVGGPTDTQYF.

The V and J genes are TRBV4-2 and TRBJ1-4; TRBD1 agrees at 10 bases. Germline assignment: CDR1 LGHNA and CDR2 YNFKEQ. The CDR3 runs 15 residues. Trimming at V came to 1 base and at J to 8 bases, leaving 4 bases not matched to a gene. CDR3 in amino acids: CASSQAGTGVEKLFF. CDR3 sequence (DNA): TGTGCCAGCAGCCAAGCCGGGACAGGGGTCGAAAAACTGTTTTTT.

This clonotype was observed many times. V usage is TRBV25-1 and J usage is TRBJ1-1; 7 bases align to TRBD1. CDR1 and CDR2 (germline): MGHDK, SYGVNS. The CDR3 extends over 14 amino acids. Losses at the gene ends were 3 bases for V and 6 bases for J; bases not matched to a gene: 7. The CDR3 nucleotides are TGTGCCAGCAGTGAGGGGCAGGGGGGGTCTGAAGCTTTCTTT. Protein: CASSEGQGGSEAFF.

The chain is built from TRBV5-1 and TRBJ1-2, with TRBD1 as a possible D gene (5 bases). This CDR3 spans 15 amino acids. Germline CDR1 and CDR2: SGHRS and YFSETQ. The ends were cut back, 4 bases at V and 4 bases at J, with 17 bases in the middle. CDR3 loop: CASSPRQQAFYGYTF. DNA for the CDR3: TGCGCCAGCAGCCCACGACAGCAAGCGTTCTATGGCTACACCTTC.